This T cell receptor beta chain emerged from a study of T cell responses to AZD1222 COVID-19 vaccine. General study results and limits: Without day 14 samples, only post-peak T cell repertoires were studied. Spike was spanned by vaccine-associated CD4 TCRs, which were dominant at 160-218 and 743-854.

Germline V lookup: CDR1 SEHNR, CDR2 FQNEAQ (reference sequence). Trimming shortened V by 1 base and J by 7 bases, and 19 bases separated the two germline ends. The CDR3 runs to 16 residues. Repertoires were generated with immunoSEQ multiplex PCR, while TCRdb's copy carries only in-frame clones and drops some. Here the sample spans 150,000 to 180,000 clones, 90% being singletons. For this clone: Its specificity is not known.

The sequence was obtained from an adult who received the AZD1222 COVID-19 vaccine. V is TRBV7-9 and J is TRBJ1-1; D gene unclear. Sequenced material: peripheral blood, taken 28 days after the second AZD1222 dose. The CDR3, as DNA: TGTGCCAGCAGCTTAGTTTCCTGGTCCGGGGTGATTGAAGCTTTCTTT. Its translation: CASSLVSWSGVIEAFF.